A single TCR beta chain is shown here with its context. Per the study methods: Amplification of reference gene primers provided the estimated nucleated cell counts. The protocol was immunoSEQ multiplex PCR, while the TCRdb copy is restricted to in-frame clones and leaves out a portion. V and J calls and clone size are as listed in that table; D and trimming were resolved from the DNA. The table shows fewer than 500,000 clones, with approximately 90% occurring only once. After removal of 5 bases from V and 1 base from J, the junction contained 6 bases not matched to a gene. The germline V gene encodes CDR1 SEHNR and CDR2 FQNEAQ (reference sequence). This CDR3 is built from 17 residues. These data belong to a study of blood T cell repertoires in COVID-19. About the research overall: Specimens from acute and convalescent COVID-19 originated in the United States, Italy and Spain. From T cells, B-cell-depleted T cells, or PBMCs came the material, which was cDNA or gDNA.

The sample consisted of peripheral blood. This TCR was sampled from a woman aged 25 to 39 with acute or convalescent COVID-19. J is TRBJ2-6 and V is TRBV7-9, with 9 bases identical to TRBD1. The CDR3 nucleotides are TGTGCCAGCAGCACCCGGGACAGGGCGTCTGGGGCCAACGTCCTGACTTTC. This gives the protein CASSTRDRASGANVLTF. Full variable domain (rest looked up from reference TRBV7-9 and TRBJ2-6): DTGVSQNPRHKITKRGQNVTFRCDPISEHNRLYWYRQTLGQGPEFLTYFQNEAQLEKSRLLSDRFSAERPKGSFSTLEIQRTEQGDSAMYLCASSTRDRASGANVLTFGAGSRLTVL.